This TCR beta chain is drawn from a study of shared clonotypes between healthy human individuals. Study-level points and caveats: Depth was large, yet rarefaction showed that sorted-subset sequencing was incomplete. Compared with memory subsets, naive subsets generally had larger estimated richness. Generation probabilities were higher for clonotypes shared across all four sorted-subset donors than for unshared ones.

The germline V gene encodes CDR1 MDHEN and CDR2 SYDVKM. The CDR3 loop spans 13 amino acids. Trimming took off 5 bases at V and 1 base at J, with 8 bases between the two ends. About this clone itself: The antigen remains unidentified.

The assay ran at deep level. Sequenced by immunoSEQ multiplex PCR; TCRdb stores in-frame clones only, minus some. The sample comprises some 100,000 clones, around 68% of which are singletons, and about 22% rests with the top ten. The sample comprised memory CD8+ T cells sorted from blood. Subset noted: CD45RO+ cells pooled with CCR7-negative TemRA cells. The receptor was isolated from a woman in her thirties in good health. The chain is built from TRBV28 and TRBJ1-1; possibly TRBD1 for D (5 bases). CDR3 nucleotide sequence: TGTGCCAGCAGTGACAGTCAGAACACTGAAGCTTTCTTT. Protein: CASSDSQNTEAFF.